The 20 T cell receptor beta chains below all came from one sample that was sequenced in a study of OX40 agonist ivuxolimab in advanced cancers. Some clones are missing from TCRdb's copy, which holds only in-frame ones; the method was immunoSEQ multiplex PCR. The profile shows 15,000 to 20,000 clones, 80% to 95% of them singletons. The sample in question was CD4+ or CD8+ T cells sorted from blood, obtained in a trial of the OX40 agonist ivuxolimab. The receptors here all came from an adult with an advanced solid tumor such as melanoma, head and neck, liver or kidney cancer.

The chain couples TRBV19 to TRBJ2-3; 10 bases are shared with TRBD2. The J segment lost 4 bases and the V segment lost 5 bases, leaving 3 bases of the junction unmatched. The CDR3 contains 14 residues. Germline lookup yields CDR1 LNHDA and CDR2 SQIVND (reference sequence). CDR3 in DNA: TGTGCCAGTAGTTCCGGGACTAGCGCAGATACGCAGTATTTT. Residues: CASSSGTSADTQYF. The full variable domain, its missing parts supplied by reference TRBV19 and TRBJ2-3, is DGGITQSPKYLFRKEGQNVTLSCEQNLNHDAMYWYRQDPGQGLRLIYYSQIVNDFQKGDIAEGYSVSREKKESFPLTVTSAQKNPTAFYLCASSSGTSADTQYFGPGTRLTVL.

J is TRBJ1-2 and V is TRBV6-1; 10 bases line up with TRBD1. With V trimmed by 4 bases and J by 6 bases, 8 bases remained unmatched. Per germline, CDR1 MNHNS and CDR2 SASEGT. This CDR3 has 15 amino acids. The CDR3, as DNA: TGTGCCAGCAGTGTACTGACAGGGGGCGCGGATGGCTACACCTTC. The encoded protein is CASSVLTGGADGYTF.

The CDR3 DNA is TGTGCCAGCAGCCAGGGGCCCCATGCTTTCTTT. This sequence encodes CASSQGPHAFF. The rearrangement joins TRBV4-2 to TRBJ1-1; D possibly corresponds to TRBD1 (5 bases). The germline CDR1 and CDR2 sequences are LGHNA and YNFKEQ. The V end was cut by 3 bases, the J end by 11 bases, with 10 bases between. The CDR3 has 11 amino acids.

The CDR3 region has the DNA TGTGCCAGCAGCTTAGCGGCGGGAGGGCCAGGGAATGAGCAGTTCTTC. Protein: CASSLAAGGPGNEQFF. The chain couples TRBV7-2 to TRBJ2-1, with 9 positions matching TRBD2. Germline CDR1 SGHTA, CDR2 FQGNSA. The CDR3 length is 16 residues. The trim removed 0 bases at V and 7 bases at J, leaving 7 bases unmatched.

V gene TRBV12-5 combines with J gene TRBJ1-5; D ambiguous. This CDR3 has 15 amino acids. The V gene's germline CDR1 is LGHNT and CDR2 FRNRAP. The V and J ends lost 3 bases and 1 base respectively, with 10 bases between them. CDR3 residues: CASGLSGGSNQPQHF. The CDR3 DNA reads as TGTGCTAGTGGTTTATCGGGAGGAAGCAATCAGCCCCAGCATTTT.

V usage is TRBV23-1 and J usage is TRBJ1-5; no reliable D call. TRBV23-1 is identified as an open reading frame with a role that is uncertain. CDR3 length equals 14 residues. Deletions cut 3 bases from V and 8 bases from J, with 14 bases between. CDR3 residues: CASSHGNIGKPQHF. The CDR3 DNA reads TGCGCCAGCAGTCATGGAAACATTGGGAAGCCCCAGCATTTT.

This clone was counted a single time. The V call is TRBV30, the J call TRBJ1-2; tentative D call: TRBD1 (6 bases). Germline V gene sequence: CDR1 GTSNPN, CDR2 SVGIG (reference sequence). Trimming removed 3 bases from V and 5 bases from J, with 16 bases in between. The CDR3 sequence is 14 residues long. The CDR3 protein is CAWSLGAGAYGYTF. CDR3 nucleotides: TGTGCCTGGAGCCTCGGGGCGGGGGCTTATGGCTACACCTTC. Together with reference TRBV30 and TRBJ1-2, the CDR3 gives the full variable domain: SQTIHQWPATLVQPVGSPLSLECTVEGTSNPNLYWYRQAAGRGLQLLFYSVGIGQISSEVPQNLSASRPQDRQFILSSKKLLLSDSGFYLCAWSLGAGAYGYTFGSGTRLTVV.

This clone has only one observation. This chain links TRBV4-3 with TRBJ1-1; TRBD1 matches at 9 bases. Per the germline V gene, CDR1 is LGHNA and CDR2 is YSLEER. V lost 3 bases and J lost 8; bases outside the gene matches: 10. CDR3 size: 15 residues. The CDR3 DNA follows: TGCGCCAGCAGCCAGAGGACAGGGGACCTGACAGAAGCTTTCTTT. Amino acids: CASSQRTGDLTEAFF.

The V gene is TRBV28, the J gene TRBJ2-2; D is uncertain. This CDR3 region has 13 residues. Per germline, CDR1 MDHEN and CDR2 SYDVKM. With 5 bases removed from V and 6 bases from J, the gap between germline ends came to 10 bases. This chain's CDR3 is CASSPWKSGELFF. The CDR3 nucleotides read TGTGCCAGCAGTCCCTGGAAGTCCGGGGAGCTGTTTTTT.

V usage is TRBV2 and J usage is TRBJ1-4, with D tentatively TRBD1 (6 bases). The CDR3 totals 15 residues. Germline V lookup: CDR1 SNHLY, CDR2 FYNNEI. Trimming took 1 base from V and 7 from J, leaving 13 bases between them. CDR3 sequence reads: CASSEGRQGIEKLFF. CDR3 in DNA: TGTGCCAGCAGTGAAGGGAGGCAGGGGATTGAAAAACTGTTTTTT. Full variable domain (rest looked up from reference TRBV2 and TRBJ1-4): EPEVTQTPSHQVTQMGQEVILRCVPISNHLYFYWYRQILGQKVEFLVSFYNNEISEKSEIFDDQFSVERPDGSNFTLKIRSTKLEDSAMYFCASSEGRQGIEKLFFGSGTQLSVL.

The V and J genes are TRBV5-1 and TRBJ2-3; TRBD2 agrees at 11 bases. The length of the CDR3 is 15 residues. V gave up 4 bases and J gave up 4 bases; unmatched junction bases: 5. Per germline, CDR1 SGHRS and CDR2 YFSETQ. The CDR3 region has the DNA TGCGCCAGCAGCCTCGGGACTAGCGGATCAGATACGCAGTATTTT. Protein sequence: CASSLGTSGSDTQYF.

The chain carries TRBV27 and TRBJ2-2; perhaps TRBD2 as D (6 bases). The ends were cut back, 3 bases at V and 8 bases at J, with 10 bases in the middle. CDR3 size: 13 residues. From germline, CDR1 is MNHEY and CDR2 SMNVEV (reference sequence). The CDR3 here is CASSFSGGGELFF. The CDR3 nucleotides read TGTGCCAGCAGTTTTAGCGGCGGAGGGGAGCTGTTTTTT.

CDR3 region: CASSQDPGTYEQYF. DNA of the CDR3: TGTGCCAGCAGCCAAGACCCGGGGACCTACGAGCAGTACTTC. The chain couples TRBV4-2 to TRBJ2-7; weak D call: TRBD2 (5 bases). The germline gives CDR1 LGHNA, CDR2 YNFKEQ. This CDR3 comprises 14 residues. Trimming removed 0 bases from V and 2 bases from J, with 8 bases in between.

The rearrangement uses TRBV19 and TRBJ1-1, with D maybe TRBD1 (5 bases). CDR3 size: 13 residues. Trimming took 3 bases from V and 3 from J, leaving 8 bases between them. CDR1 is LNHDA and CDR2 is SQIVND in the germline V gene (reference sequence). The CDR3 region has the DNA TGTGCCAGTAGTATGGGGGGGGACACTGAAGCTTTCTTT. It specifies CASSMGGDTEAFF.

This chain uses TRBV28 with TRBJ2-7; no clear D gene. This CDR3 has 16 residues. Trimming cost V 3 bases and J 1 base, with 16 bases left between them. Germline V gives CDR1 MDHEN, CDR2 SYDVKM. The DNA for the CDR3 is TGTGCCAGCAGTTTTAAGGTTGGGGATCCATCCTACGAGCAGTACTTC. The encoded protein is CASSFKVGDPSYEQYF.

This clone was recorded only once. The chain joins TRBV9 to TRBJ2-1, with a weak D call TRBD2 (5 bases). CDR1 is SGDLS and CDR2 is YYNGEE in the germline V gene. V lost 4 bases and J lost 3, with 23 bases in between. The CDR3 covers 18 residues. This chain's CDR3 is CASSKVAGMVAGYNEQFF. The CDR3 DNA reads TGTGCCAGCAGCAAGGTGGCCGGGATGGTGGCGGGCTACAATGAGCAGTTCTTC.

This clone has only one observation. CDR3 sequence: CASSQVNRDRDYEQYF. The CDR3 coding sequence is TGCGCCAGCAGCCAAGTAAACCGGGACAGAGACTACGAGCAGTACTTC. The chain employs TRBV4-3 and TRBJ2-7, with 7 nucleotides matching TRBD1. In germline, CDR1 is LGHNA, CDR2 YSLEER. This CDR3 contains 16 residues. Trimming removed 1 base from V and 3 bases from J; junction bases left unmatched: 9.

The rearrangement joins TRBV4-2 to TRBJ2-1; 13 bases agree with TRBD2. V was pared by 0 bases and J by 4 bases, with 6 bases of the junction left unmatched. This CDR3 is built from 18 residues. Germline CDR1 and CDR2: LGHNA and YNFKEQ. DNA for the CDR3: TGTGCCAGCAGCCAAGAACTAGCGGGGGGGCCGAGATACAATGAGCAGTTCTTC. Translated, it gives CASSQELAGGPRYNEQFF.

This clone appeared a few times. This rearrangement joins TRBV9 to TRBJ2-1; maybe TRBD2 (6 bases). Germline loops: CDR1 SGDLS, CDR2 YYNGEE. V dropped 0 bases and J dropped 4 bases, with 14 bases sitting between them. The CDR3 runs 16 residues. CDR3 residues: CASSVAGRGRYNEQFF. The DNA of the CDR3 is TGTGCCAGCAGCGTAGCGGGGCGGGGTAGGTACAATGAGCAGTTCTTC.

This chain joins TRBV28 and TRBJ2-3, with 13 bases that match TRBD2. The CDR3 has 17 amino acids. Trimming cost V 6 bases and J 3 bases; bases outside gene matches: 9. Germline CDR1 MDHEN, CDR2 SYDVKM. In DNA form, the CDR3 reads TGTGCCAGCAGCCTCCATCGGACTAGCGGGAGTACAGATACGCAGTATTTT. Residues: CASSLHRTSGSTDTQYF.